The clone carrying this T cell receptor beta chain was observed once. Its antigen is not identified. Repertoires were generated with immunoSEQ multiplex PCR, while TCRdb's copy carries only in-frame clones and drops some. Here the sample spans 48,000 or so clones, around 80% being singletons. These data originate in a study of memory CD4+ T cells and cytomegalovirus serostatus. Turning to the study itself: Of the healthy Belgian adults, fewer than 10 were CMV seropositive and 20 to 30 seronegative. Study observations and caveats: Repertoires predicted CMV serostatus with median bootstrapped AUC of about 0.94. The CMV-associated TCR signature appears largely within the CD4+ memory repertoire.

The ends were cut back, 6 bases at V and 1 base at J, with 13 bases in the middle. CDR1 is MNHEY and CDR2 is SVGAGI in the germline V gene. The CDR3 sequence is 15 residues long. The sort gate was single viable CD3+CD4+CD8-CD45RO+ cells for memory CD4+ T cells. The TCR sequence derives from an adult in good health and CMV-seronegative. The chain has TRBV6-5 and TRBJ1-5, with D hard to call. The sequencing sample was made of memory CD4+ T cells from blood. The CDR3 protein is CASSLSLGSNQPQHF. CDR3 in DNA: TGTGCCAGCAGCCTTTCTTTAGGGAGCAATCAGCCCCAGCATTTT.